This T cell receptor beta chain was found in a study of blood T cell repertoires in COVID-19 (dated by TCRdb to between 2020 and 2021). In the study overall: The collaborator samples originated in the United States, Italy and Spain and spanned the acute and convalescent phases of COVID-19. Samples were obtained from the ongoing ImmuneRACE study (first 160 participants) and from over 1,000 subjects provided by 6 global collaborators. Deeply sampled blood TCRbeta repertoires from subjects exposed to, actively infected with, or recovered from COVID-19 were included in the dataset. The prospective study material was composed of cDNA or gDNA derived from T cells, B-cell-depleted T cells, or PBMCs. A freely available public database, intended as a resource for researchers studying the immune response to SARS-CoV-2, is where the repertoires were released. Where HLA class I and class II types were available, the types were taken from metadata supplied by the sample provider, not from assay-based typing. The sample metadata nearly always contained a de-identified subject ID, COVID-19 status, age in years and sex. Study-wide findings and limitations: Clinical and demographic metadata were provided uncurated, with the amount varying by source and participant.

Collaborating institutions collected whole blood in K2EDTA tubes following their own protocols. Collaborator samples were shipped for TCRbeta analysis as frozen whole blood, isolated PBMCs, or DNA extracted from either sample type. Notes on this clone: The specificity of this receptor is unknown. Its ends do not fully match the called genes, so a read error is possible.

TCRbeta CDR3 regions were amplified from genomic DNA using the immunoSEQ Assay, a bias-controlled multiplex PCR. The source study handled its data this way. Within the assay, amplification of reference gene primers was used to estimate how many nucleated cells each sample contained. To quantify the absolute abundance of each unique TCRbeta CDR3 rearrangement, sequence reads were collapsed and filtered. For each sample, productive Simpson clonality was calculated as the square root of Simpson's diversity index over productive rearrangements. Held by TCRdb, this immuneACCESS table contains in-frame sequences only and omits some clones. Under half of the omission traces to an unresolved V gene where checked; the cause of the rest is unknown. V, J and clone size are taken as reported in that table, and D and trimming were inferred from the DNA itself. Across this sample there are 150,000 to 200,000 clones, with about 86% seen only once. The ten most abundant clones make up nearly 8.5% of the sample.

CDR1 and CDR2 are read off the germline V gene (reference sequence) as MNHEY and SMNVEV. The CDR3 runs 15 residues from the cysteine to the phenylalanine. The entry retains the CDR3 DNA only, 45 bases that are in frame from base 1. This TCR was recovered from a man between 60 and 70 years old with acute or convalescent COVID-19. This chain joins TRBV27 to TRBJ1-2, and 11 junctional nucleotides match TRBD1. Material: peripheral blood. CDR3 protein: CASSPGTGGNFGYTF. The sequenced DNA: TGTGCCAGCAGTCCCGGGACAGGGGGAAACTTTGGCTACACCTTC.